This record concerns one TCR beta chain sequence. Its cognate antigen is unknown. These data come from a study of response to subunit inactivated influenza vaccine. Notes on the study in general: Authors suggested that a seasonal influenza vaccination recruits few new T cells each time.

Germline CDR1 and CDR2: SGDLS and YYNGEE. CDR3 length: 13 amino acids. V dropped 3 bases and J dropped 5 bases, with 12 bases sitting between them. TCRdb re-derived calls from the RT-PCR reads in MiXCR, one entry per CDR3 protein. This table has approximately 700,000 distinct CDR3 sequences, over 11% appearing once. This receptor was identified in a man over 45 who received an inactivated influenza vaccine. This sequence joins TRBV9 and TRBJ2-7; D not certain. This specimen was PBMCs from blood, taken 14 to 15 days before vaccination. The CDR3 DNA reads as TGTGCCAGCAGCGGGGGAACGAAAGACGAGCAGTACTTC. Translating gives CASSGGTKDEQYF.